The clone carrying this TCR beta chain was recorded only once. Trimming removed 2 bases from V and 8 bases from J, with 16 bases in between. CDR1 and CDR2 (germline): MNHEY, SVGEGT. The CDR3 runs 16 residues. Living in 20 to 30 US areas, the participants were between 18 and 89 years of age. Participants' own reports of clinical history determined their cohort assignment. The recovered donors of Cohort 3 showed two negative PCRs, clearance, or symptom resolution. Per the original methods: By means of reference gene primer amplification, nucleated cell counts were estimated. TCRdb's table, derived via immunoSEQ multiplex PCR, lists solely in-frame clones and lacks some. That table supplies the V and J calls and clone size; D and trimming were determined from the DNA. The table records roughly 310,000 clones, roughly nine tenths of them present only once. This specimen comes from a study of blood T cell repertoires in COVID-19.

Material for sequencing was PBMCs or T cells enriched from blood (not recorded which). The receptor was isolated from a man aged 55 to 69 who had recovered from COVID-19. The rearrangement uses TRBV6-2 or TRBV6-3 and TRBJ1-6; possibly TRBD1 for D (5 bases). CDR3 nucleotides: TGTGCCAGCAGTTACCCCCTTTACAGGACGCATTCACCCCTCCACTTT. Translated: CASSYPLYRTHSPLHF.